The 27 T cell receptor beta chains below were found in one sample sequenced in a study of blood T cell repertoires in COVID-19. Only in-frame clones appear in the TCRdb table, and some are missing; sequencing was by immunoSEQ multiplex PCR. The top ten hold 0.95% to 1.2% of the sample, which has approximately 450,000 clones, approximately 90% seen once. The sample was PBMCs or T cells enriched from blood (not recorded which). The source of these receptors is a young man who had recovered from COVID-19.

CDR3 sequence reads: CASKLGAAGGYEQYF. The CDR3 DNA follows: TGTGCCAGCAAGTTAGGGGCGGCGGGGGGCTACGAGCAGTACTTC. The chain has TRBV28 and TRBJ2-7, with 8 bases fitting TRBD2. Trimming at V came to 7 bases and at J to 3 bases, leaving 11 bases not matched to a gene. The CDR3 consists of 15 residues. CDR1 is MDHEN and CDR2 is SYDVKM in the germline V gene.

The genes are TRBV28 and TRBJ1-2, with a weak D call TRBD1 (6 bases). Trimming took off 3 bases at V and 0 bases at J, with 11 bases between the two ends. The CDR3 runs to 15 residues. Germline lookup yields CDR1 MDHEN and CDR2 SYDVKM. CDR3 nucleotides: TGTGCCAGCAGTTTTACAGGGCAAGCTAACTATGGCTACACCTTC. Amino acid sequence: CASSFTGQANYGYTF.

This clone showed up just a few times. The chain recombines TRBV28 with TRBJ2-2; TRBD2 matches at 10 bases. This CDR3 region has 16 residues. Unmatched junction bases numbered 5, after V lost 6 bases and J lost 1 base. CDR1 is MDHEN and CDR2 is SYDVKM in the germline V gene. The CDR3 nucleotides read TGTGCCAGCAGATGGACTAGCGGAGGGAACACCGGGGAGCTGTTTTTT. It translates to CASRWTSGGNTGELFF.

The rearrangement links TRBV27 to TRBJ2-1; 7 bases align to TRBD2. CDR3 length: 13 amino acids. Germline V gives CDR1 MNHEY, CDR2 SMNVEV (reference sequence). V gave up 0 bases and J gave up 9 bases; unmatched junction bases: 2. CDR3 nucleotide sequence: TGTGCCAGCAGTTTATCGACGGGGGGTGAGCAGTTCTTC. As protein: CASSLSTGGEQFF.

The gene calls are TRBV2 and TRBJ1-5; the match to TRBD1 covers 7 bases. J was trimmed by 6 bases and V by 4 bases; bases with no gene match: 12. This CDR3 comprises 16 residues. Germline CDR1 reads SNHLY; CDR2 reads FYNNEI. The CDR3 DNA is TGTGCCAGCAGTGCTCCAGGGGGGAAGGGCGGTCAGCCCCAGCATTTT. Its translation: CASSAPGGKGGQPQHF.

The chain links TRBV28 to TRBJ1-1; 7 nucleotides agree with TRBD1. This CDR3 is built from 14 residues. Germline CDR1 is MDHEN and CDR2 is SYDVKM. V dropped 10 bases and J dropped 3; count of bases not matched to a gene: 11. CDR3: CAITRITGDTEAFF. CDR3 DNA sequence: TGTGCCATTACGCGAATAACAGGGGACACTGAAGCTTTCTTT.

CDR3 nucleotide sequence: TGCGCCAGCAGCCAAGAGGGGACTCGAGACGGCTACGAGCAGTACTTC. This encodes CASSQEGTRDGYEQYF. The chain employs TRBV4-1 and TRBJ2-7; weak D call: TRBD2 (6 bases). Germline CDR1 is MGHRA and CDR2 is YSYEKL. The V and J ends lost 0 bases and 3 bases respectively, with 15 bases between them. This CDR3 has 16 residues.

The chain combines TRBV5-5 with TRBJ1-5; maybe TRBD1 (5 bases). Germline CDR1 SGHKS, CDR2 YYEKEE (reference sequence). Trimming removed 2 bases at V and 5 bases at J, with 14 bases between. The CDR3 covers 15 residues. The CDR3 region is CASSLFPGGDQPQHF. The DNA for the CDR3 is TGTGCCAGCAGCTTATTCCCGGGAGGGGATCAGCCCCAGCATTTT.

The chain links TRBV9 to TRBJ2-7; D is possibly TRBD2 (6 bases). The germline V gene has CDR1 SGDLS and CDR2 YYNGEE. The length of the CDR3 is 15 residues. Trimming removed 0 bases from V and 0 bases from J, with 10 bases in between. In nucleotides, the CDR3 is TGTGCCAGCAGCGTAGGTTTAGCGGACTCCTACGAGCAGTACTTC. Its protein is CASSVGLADSYEQYF. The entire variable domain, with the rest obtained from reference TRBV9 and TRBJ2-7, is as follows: DSGVTQTPKHLITATGQRVTLRCSPRSGDLSVYWYQQSLDQGLQFLIQYYNGEERAKGNILERFSAQQFPDLHSELNLSSLELGDSALYFCASSVGLADSYEQYFGPGTRLTVT.

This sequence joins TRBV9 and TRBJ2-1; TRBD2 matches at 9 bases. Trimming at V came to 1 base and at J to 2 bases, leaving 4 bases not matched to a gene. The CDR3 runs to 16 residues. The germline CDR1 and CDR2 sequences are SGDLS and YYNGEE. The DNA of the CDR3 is TGTGCCAGCAGCGTAAGACTAGCGGACGCCTACAATGAGCAGTTCTTC. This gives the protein CASSVRLADAYNEQFF.

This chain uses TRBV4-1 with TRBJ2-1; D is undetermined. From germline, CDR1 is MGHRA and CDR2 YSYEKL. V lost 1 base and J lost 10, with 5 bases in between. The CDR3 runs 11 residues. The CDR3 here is CASSQGPEQFF. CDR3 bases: TGCGCCAGCAGCCAAGGGCCCGAGCAGTTCTTC.

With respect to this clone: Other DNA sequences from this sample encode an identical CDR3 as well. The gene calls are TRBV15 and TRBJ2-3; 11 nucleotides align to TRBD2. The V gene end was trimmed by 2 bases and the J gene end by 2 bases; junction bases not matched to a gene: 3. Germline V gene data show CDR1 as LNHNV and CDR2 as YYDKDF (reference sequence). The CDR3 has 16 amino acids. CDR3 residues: CATSRLAGGNTDTQYF. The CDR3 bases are TGTGCCACCAGCAGACTAGCGGGAGGAAACACAGATACGCAGTATTTT.

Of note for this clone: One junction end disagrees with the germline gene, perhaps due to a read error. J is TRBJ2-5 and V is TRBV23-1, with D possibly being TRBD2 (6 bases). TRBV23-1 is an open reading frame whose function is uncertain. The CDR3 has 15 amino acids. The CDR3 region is CASSQSGTRKEAQYF. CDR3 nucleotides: TGCGCCAGCAGTCAATCGGGGACTCGGAAAGAGGCCCAGTACTTC.

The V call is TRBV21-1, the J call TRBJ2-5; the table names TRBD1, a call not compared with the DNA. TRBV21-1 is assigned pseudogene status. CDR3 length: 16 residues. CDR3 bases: TGTGCCAGCAGACACCCCCCATTCTCGCAAGAAGAGACCCAGTACTTC. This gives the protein CASRHPPFSQEETQYF.

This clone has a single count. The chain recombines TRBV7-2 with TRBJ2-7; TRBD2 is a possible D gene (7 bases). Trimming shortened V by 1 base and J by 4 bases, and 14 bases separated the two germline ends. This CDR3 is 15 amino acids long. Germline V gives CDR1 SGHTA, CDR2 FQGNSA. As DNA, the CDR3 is TGTGCCAGCAGCTTAGATCCGGGGGGCACGTACGAGCAGTACTTC. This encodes CASSLDPGGTYEQYF. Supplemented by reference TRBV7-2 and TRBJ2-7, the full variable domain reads GAGVSQSPSNKVTEKGKDVELRCDPISGHTALYWYRQSLGQGLEFLIYFQGNSAPDKSGLPSDRFSAERTGGSVSTLTIQRTQQEDSAVYLCASSLDPGGTYEQYFGPGTRLTVT.

For the CDR3, the DNA is TGTGCCAGCAGTCGATTTGGGCTAGCGGACGTTGGAGAGCAGTTCTTC. This translates into CASSRFGLADVGEQFF. The chain has TRBV2 and TRBJ2-1, with TRBD2 identical over 7 bases. V was pared by 5 bases and J by 10 bases, with 17 bases of the junction left unmatched. CDR3 size: 16 residues. Germline CDR1 reads SNHLY; CDR2 reads FYNNEI.

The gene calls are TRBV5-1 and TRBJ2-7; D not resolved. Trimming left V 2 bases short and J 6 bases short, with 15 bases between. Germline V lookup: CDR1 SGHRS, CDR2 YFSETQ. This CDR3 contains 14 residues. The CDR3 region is CASSFASATVEQYF. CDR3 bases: TGCGCCAGCAGCTTTGCTAGTGCGACGGTCGAGCAGTACTTC.

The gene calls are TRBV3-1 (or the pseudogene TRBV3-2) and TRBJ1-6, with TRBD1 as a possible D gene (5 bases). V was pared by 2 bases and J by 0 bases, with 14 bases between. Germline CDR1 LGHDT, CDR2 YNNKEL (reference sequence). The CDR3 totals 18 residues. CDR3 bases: TGTGCCAGCAGCCAATTCCGGACACCTAGCTCCTATAATTCACCCCTCCACTTT. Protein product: CASSQFRTPSSYNSPLHF.

The chain's CDR3 is CSVEDNWGREAFF. The CDR3 bases are TGCAGCGTTGAAGATAATTGGGGGCGGGAAGCTTTCTTT. The chain has TRBV29-1 and TRBJ1-1; D is perhaps TRBD1 (6 bases). V shed 0 bases and J shed 8 bases, with 13 bases lying between them. CDR1 SQVTM and CDR2 ANQGSEA come from the germline V gene. The CDR3 extends over 13 amino acids.

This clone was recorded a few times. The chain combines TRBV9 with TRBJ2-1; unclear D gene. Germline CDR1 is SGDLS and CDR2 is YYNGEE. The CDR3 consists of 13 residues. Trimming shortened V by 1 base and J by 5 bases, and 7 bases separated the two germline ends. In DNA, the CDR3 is TGTGCCAGCAGCGTAAACATCAACAATGAGCAGTTCTTC. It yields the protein CASSVNINNEQFF. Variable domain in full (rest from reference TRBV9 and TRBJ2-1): DSGVTQTPKHLITATGQRVTLRCSPRSGDLSVYWYQQSLDQGLQFLIQYYNGEERAKGNILERFSAQQFPDLHSELNLSSLELGDSALYFCASSVNINNEQFFGPGTRLTVL.

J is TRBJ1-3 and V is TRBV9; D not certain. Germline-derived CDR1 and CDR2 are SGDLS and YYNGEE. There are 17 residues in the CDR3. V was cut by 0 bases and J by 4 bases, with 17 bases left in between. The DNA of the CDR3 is TGTGCCAGCAGCGTAGGCCCCTCCAGGAGGGCCGGAAACACCATATATTTT. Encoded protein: CASSVGPSRRAGNTIYF.

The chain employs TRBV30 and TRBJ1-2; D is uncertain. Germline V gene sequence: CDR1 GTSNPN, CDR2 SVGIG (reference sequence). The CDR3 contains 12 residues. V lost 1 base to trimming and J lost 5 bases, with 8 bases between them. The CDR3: CAWSGTGYGYTF. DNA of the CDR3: TGTGCCTGGAGTGGCACGGGGTATGGCTACACCTTC.

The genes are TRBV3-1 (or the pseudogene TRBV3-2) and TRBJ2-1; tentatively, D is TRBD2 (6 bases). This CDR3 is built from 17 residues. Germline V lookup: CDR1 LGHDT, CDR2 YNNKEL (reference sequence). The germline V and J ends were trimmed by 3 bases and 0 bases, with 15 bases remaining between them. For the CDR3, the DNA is TGTGCCAGCAGCCACCCCGGGAGCGTGAGCTCCTACAATGAGCAGTTCTTC. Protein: CASSHPGSVSSYNEQFF.

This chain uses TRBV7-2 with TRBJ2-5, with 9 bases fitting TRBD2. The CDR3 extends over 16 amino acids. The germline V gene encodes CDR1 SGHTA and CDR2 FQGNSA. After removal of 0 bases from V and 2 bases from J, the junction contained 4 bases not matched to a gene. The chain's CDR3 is CASSLAAAGGQETQYF. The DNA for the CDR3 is TGTGCCAGCAGCTTAGCGGCGGCGGGAGGGCAAGAGACCCAGTACTTC.

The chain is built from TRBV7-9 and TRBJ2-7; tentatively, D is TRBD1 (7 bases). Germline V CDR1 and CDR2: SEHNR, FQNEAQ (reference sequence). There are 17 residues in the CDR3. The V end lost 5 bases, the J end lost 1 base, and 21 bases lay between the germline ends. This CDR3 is CASSPGGAGPFSYEQYF. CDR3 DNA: TGTGCCAGCAGCCCAGGGGGTGCGGGGCCTTTTTCCTACGAGCAGTACTTC.

CDR3 residues: CASRPTGGRDEQYF. The CDR3 DNA reads as TGTGCCAGCAGACCGACAGGGGGACGGGACGAGCAGTACTTC. The rearrangement uses TRBV27 and TRBJ2-7; 9 bases map to TRBD1. CDR3 length equals 14 residues. V was pared by 6 bases and J by 5 bases, with 8 bases of the junction left unmatched. Per the germline V gene, CDR1 is MNHEY and CDR2 is SMNVEV (reference sequence).

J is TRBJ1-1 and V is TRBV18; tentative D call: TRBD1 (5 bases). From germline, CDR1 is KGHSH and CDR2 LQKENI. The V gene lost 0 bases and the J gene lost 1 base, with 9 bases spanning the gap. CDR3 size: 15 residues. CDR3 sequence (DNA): TGTGCCAGCTCACCACCTAGGACACCGAACACTGAAGCTTTCTTT. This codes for CASSPPRTPNTEAFF.